These T cell receptor beta chains were read from a single sample in a study of response to subunit inactivated influenza vaccine. TCRdb fed the RT-PCR reads into MiXCR, producing one record per CDR3 protein. The sample lists roughly 700,000 distinct CDR3 sequences; approximately 15% were seen once. The specimen comprised PBMCs from blood, sampled roughly 15 days before vaccination. The source is a man aged 45-60 years who received an inactivated influenza vaccine. Each CDR3 is given with its conserved first and last residue. D genes are given only for firm matches. The size of a clone is reported for some rows only, either as once, few or many, or as a class for expanded clones.

abundance: .; j_gene: TRBJ2-7; v_gene: TRBV11-2; d_gene: .; CDR3nt: TGTGCCAGCAGCTTAGGAGGACTTTCGCCATACGAGCAGTACTTC; CDR3aa: CASSLGGLSPYEQYF
abundance: few; j_gene: TRBJ2-7; v_gene: TRBV18; d_gene: TRBD1; CDR3nt: TGTGCCAGCTCACCTAGGACAGGGCGAGACGAGCAGTACTTC; CDR3aa: CASSPRTGRDEQYF
abundance: few; j_gene: TRBJ2-1; v_gene: TRBV29-1; d_gene: .; CDR3nt: TGCAGCGTTGAAGATAACGACAATGAGCAGTTCTTC; CDR3aa: CSVEDNDNEQFF
abundance: .; j_gene: TRBJ2-2; v_gene: TRBV20-1; d_gene: .; CDR3nt: TGCAGTGCTAGAGAAGGAAGGCAGAAGAACACCGGGGAGCTGTTTTTT; CDR3aa: CSAREGRQKNTGELFF
abundance: .; j_gene: TRBJ2-1; v_gene: TRBV30; d_gene: .; CDR3nt: TGTGCCTGGAGTTTCCATAGCTCCTACAATGAGCAGTTCTTC; CDR3aa: CAWSFHSSYNEQFF
abundance: .; j_gene: TRBJ1-1; v_gene: TRBV20-1; d_gene: .; CDR3nt: TGCAGTGCTAGAGATTGGCCAGAGAACACTGATGCTTTCTTT; CDR3aa: CSARDWPENTDAFF
abundance: .; j_gene: TRBJ1-1; v_gene: TRBV29-1; d_gene: .; CDR3nt: TGCAGCGTTGATTTGGCGGGGGGATTAGCTTTCTTT; CDR3aa: CSVDLAGGLAFF
abundance: once; j_gene: TRBJ2-7; v_gene: TRBV6-1; d_gene: .; CDR3nt: TGTGCCAGCAGCGTAGGGGTGCAGTACGAGCAGTACTTC; CDR3aa: CASSVGVQYEQYF
abundance: .; j_gene: TRBJ2-1; v_gene: TRBV2; d_gene: .; CDR3nt: TGTGCCAGCAGTGAGCTTTTCGAAAGTGAGCAGTTCTTC; CDR3aa: CASSELFESEQFF
abundance: .; j_gene: TRBJ1-3; v_gene: TRBV16; d_gene: .; CDR3nt: TGTGCCAGCAGCCAATCGCCAGGGTTCTCTGGAAACACCATATATTTT; CDR3aa: CASSQSPGFSGNTIYF
abundance: .; j_gene: TRBJ2-7; v_gene: TRBV30; d_gene: TRBD1; CDR3nt: TGTGCCTGGAGAATAGCCGGGACAGGAAGCGGCGAGCAGTACTTC; CDR3aa: CAWRIAGTGSGEQYF
abundance: .; j_gene: TRBJ1-6; v_gene: TRBV7-9; d_gene: .; CDR3nt: TGTGCCAGCAGCTTAGGCAGGGAACCCCTCCACTTT; CDR3aa: CASSLGREPLHF
abundance: .; j_gene: TRBJ2-1; v_gene: TRBV7-9; d_gene: TRBD1; CDR3nt: TGTGCCAGCAACAATGGGGACAGGGCCCATGAGCAGTTCTTC; CDR3aa: CASNNGDRAHEQFF
abundance: many; j_gene: TRBJ1-1; v_gene: TRBV27; d_gene: .; CDR3nt: TGTGCCAGCAGTCCGGCGGGGAACACTGAAGCTTTCTTT; CDR3aa: CASSPAGNTEAFF
abundance: .; j_gene: TRBJ2-5; v_gene: TRBV29-1; d_gene: .; CDR3nt: TGCAGCGCGCGCGGAGCGGGAGAGACCCAGTACTTC; CDR3aa: CSARGAGETQYF
abundance: .; j_gene: TRBJ2-1; v_gene: TRBV15; d_gene: .; CDR3nt: TGTGCCACCAGCAGAGATAGAAACCCCTCCTACAATGAGCAGTTCTTC; CDR3aa: CATSRDRNPSYNEQFF
abundance: .; j_gene: TRBJ2-3; v_gene: TRBV28; d_gene: .; CDR3nt: TGTGCCAGCAGCAAAGGAACAGATACGCAGTATTTT; CDR3aa: CASSKGTDTQYF
abundance: many; j_gene: TRBJ2-1; v_gene: TRBV29-1; d_gene: TRBD2; CDR3nt: TGCAGCGTTGACGGGACTAGCGGAAGACATCACCACAATGAGCAGTTCTTC; CDR3aa: CSVDGTSGRHHHNEQFF
abundance: .; j_gene: TRBJ1-2; v_gene: TRBV20-1; d_gene: TRBD1; CDR3nt: TGCAGTGCTAAGGGACAGATCTATGGCTACACCTTC; CDR3aa: CSAKGQIYGYTF